This entry lists 17 T cell receptor beta chains sequenced from one sample in a study of blood T cell repertoires in COVID-19 (dated by TCRdb to about 2020). Library preparation employed the immunoSEQ multiplex PCR assay. The clones in this table, taken by TCRdb from immuneACCESS, are in-frame only. Not every clone is retained; where verified, under half of the shortfall comes from an unresolved V gene, and the cause of the rest is unknown. The sample profile shows roughly 200,000 clones; around 90% of them were found once. Together, the top ten hold 7.2% of the sample. Sequenced input: PBMCs or T cells enriched from blood (not recorded which). All receptors derive from a man younger than 40 in a cohort exposed to, infected with or recovered from COVID-19 (not recorded which).

The chain couples TRBV7-2 to TRBJ2-1, with 14 bases fitting TRBD2. Germline V gives CDR1 SGHTA, CDR2 FQGNSA. V gave up 3 bases and J gave up 4 bases; unmatched junction bases: 11. This CDR3 is 19 amino acids long. The CDR3 region has the DNA TGTGCCAGCAGCTTGGGTGGGACTAGCGGGGGTGGAGCTTACAATGAGCAGTTCTTC. Translated, it gives CASSLGGTSGGGAYNEQFF.

This chain joins TRBV6-6 and TRBJ1-1; no clear D gene. Germline values: CDR1 MNHNY, CDR2 SVGAGI (reference sequence). This CDR3 has 13 amino acids. V lost 5 bases and J lost 4, with 11 bases in between. CDR3 coding DNA: TGTGCCAGCAGTATAACTTGGAGCACTGAAGCTTTCTTT. Its protein is CASSITWSTEAFF.

The chain employs TRBV14 and TRBJ2-7; the match to TRBD1 covers 9 bases. The germline CDR1 and CDR2 sequences are SGHDN and FVKESK. The V segment lost 3 bases and the J segment 3 bases; nucleotides outside the gene matches: 15. CDR3 length equals 18 residues. In nucleotides, the CDR3 is TGTGCCAGCAGCCACAAAGTAGGTCCCGGGACAGGGAGCTACGAGCAGTACTTC. Its protein product is CASSHKVGPGTGSYEQYF.

V is TRBV24-1 and J is TRBJ2-1, with 9 bases identical to TRBD1. The CDR3 has 14 residues. Germline values: CDR1 KGHDR, CDR2 SFDVKD. V shed 4 bases, J shed 8 bases, and the junction held 5 bases outside the gene matches. The CDR3 nucleotides read TGTGCCACCAGTGACTTGGACAGGGGCCATGAGCAGTTCTTC. Its translation: CATSDLDRGHEQFF.

The chain recombines TRBV19 with TRBJ1-2, with TRBD1 identical over 7 bases. Germline values: CDR1 LNHDA, CDR2 SQIVND (reference sequence). Germline trimming cut 4 bases from V and 2 bases from J; bases unmatched to any gene: 7. This CDR3 is built from 15 residues. The CDR3 DNA follows: TGTGCCAGTAGTAGGGATAAGACAGGGAACTATGGCTACACCTTC. This encodes CASSRDKTGNYGYTF.

The chain is built from TRBV7-9 and TRBJ1-4, with 8 positions matching TRBD1. This CDR3 has 18 amino acids. The V and J ends lost 6 bases and 4 bases, in that order; junction bases with no gene match: 16. Germline CDR1 and CDR2: SEHNR and FQNEAQ (reference sequence). The CDR3 spells CASSSHPLFRGLNEKLFF. The CDR3 DNA sequence: TGTGCCAGCAGTTCTCACCCGTTGTTCAGGGGGCTTAATGAAAAACTGTTTTTT.

The rearrangement joins TRBV5-1 to TRBJ2-2; 8 nucleotides match TRBD2. From germline, CDR1 is SGHRS and CDR2 YFSETQ. The CDR3 runs to 15 residues. Unmatched junction bases numbered 8, after V lost 4 bases and J lost 6 bases. CDR3 in DNA: TGCGCCAGCAGCGTGGACGGGAGGGAGGCCGGGGAGCTGTTTTTT. Translated: CASSVDGREAGELFF.

The genes are TRBV14 and TRBJ2-5; D is perhaps TRBD1 (6 bases). Trimming stripped 0 bases from V and 1 base from J, with 6 bases between. Germline CDR1 reads SGHDN; CDR2 reads FVKESK. The length of the CDR3 is 14 residues. In nucleotides, the CDR3 is TGTGCCAGCAGCCAAGAGGACAGCCAAGAGACCCAGTACTTC. This translates into CASSQEDSQETQYF.

This chain links TRBV4-2 with TRBJ2-1; 7 bases align to TRBD2. The V and J ends lost 0 bases and 1 base, in that order; junction bases with no gene match: 12. Per germline, CDR1 LGHNA and CDR2 YNFKEQ. The CDR3 spans 19 residues. DNA of the CDR3: TGTGCCAGCAGCCAAGATCGAGAAGGACTAGTATTTTCCTACAATGAGCAGTTCTTC. This gives the protein CASSQDREGLVFSYNEQFF.

The chain recombines TRBV4-3 with TRBJ1-1; 7 bases match TRBD1. J lost 3 bases, V lost 4 bases, and 2 bases had no gene match. CDR1 LGHNA and CDR2 YSLEER come from the germline V gene. The CDR3 contains 13 residues. In DNA form, the CDR3 reads TGCGCCAGCAGCCGGGACAGCCACACTGAAGCTTTCTTT. This encodes CASSRDSHTEAFF.

This clone was seen a single time. The CDR3 DNA reads TGCGCCAGCAGCCCGGGGGTTGAAGATACGCAGTATTTT. It translates to CASSPGVEDTQYF. The V call is TRBV5-1, the J call TRBJ2-3, with D perhaps TRBD2 (6 bases). Germline lookup yields CDR1 SGHRS and CDR2 YFSETQ. Between the trimmed V and J ends, which lost 4 bases and 5 bases, there was a span of 11 bases. CDR3 length: 13 amino acids.

V and J are TRBV5-1 and TRBJ2-7; a weak D match, TRBD1 (6 bases). Trimming removed 0 bases at V and 3 bases at J, with 13 bases between. Per germline, CDR1 SGHRS and CDR2 YFSETQ. The CDR3 loop spans 15 amino acids. The CDR3 region has the DNA TGCGCCAGCAGCTTGGAATGGGGGCGCAACTACGAGCAGTACTTC. It is translated as CASSLEWGRNYEQYF.

The genes are TRBV6-1 and TRBJ2-1; no definite D call. Looked up from germline, CDR1 is MNHNS and CDR2 is SASEGT. V was cut by 2 bases and J by 2 bases, with 10 bases left in between. This CDR3 has 15 residues. CDR3 in amino acids: CASSESRLTYNEQFF. The CDR3 DNA is TGTGCCAGCAGTGAAAGCAGACTGACCTACAATGAGCAGTTCTTC.

The rearrangement links TRBV6-5 to TRBJ2-1; 13 bases are a match to TRBD2. Germline CDR1 and CDR2: MNHEY and SVGAGI. The CDR3 runs 15 residues. V shed 6 bases and J 6 bases; nucleotides not matched to a gene: 5. Here the CDR3 reads CASRLAGGQSNEQFF. The DNA for the CDR3 is TGTGCCAGCAGACTAGCGGGAGGGCAAAGCAATGAGCAGTTCTTC.

The rearrangement joins TRBV7-9 to TRBJ1-5; 9 bases map to TRBD1. CDR3 length: 15 residues. The V segment lost 4 bases and the J segment 0 bases; nucleotides outside the gene matches: 1. Germline CDR1 is SEHNR and CDR2 is FQNEAQ (reference sequence). The CDR3 loop reads CASSWTGASNQPQHF. The CDR3 coding sequence is TGTGCCAGCAGCTGGACAGGGGCTAGCAATCAGCCCCAGCATTTT. Full variable domain (missing parts from reference TRBV7-9 and TRBJ1-5): DTGVSQNPRHKITKRGQNVTFRCDPISEHNRLYWYRQTLGQGPEFLTYFQNEAQLEKSRLLSDRFSAERPKGSFSTLEIQRTEQGDSAMYLCASSWTGASNQPQHFGDGTRLSIL.

V and J are TRBV19 and TRBJ1-1; no clear D. V lost 6 bases and J lost 1, with 15 bases in between. The CDR3 contains 15 residues. Germline CDR1 LNHDA, CDR2 SQIVND (reference sequence). CDR3 residues: CASRRTVSSNTEAFF. For the CDR3, the DNA is TGTGCCAGTAGACGGACTGTTTCCTCGAACACTGAAGCTTTCTTT. The complete variable domain, with remaining parts taken from reference TRBV19 and TRBJ1-1, reads DGGITQSPKYLFRKEGQNVTLSCEQNLNHDAMYWYRQDPGQGLRLIYYSQIVNDFQKGDIAEGYSVSREKKESFPLTVTSAQKNPTAFYLCASRRTVSSNTEAFFGQGTRLTVV.

The chain links TRBV5-6 to TRBJ2-7, with 7 bases identical to TRBD1. Losses at the gene ends were 4 bases for V and 5 bases for J; bases not matched to a gene: 12. The CDR3 runs 15 residues. Looked up from germline, CDR1 is SGHDT and CDR2 is YYEEEE. This CDR3 reads CASSLTGQNYHEQYF. The CDR3 DNA sequence: TGTGCCAGCAGCCTGACAGGGCAAAATTACCACGAGCAGTACTTC.